This is a list of T cell receptor beta chains from one sample in a study of T cell responses to AZD1222 COVID-19 vaccine. Sequencing was performed with immunoSEQ multiplex PCR; in TCRdb, only in-frame clones are kept and a portion is missing. The table has more than 95,000 clones, roughly 90% seen once. Source: peripheral blood, taken on day 0 of AZD1222 vaccination. The receptors come from an adult in good health. The CDR3 runs from the conserved cysteine through the conserved F or W. The order of the fields is V gene, D gene, J gene, clone size, CDR3 protein, CDR3 DNA. A D gene is named only where the DNA matches it firmly. The size field is filled for only some rows; it gives once, few, many or a size class.

TRBV24-1,-,TRBJ1-4,-,CATSGGGEKLFF,TGTGCCACCAGTGGTGGTGGGGAAAAACTGTTTTTT
TRBV7-9,TRBD2,TRBJ2-1,once,CASSLAGGGLGYYNEQFF,TGTGCCAGCAGCTTGGCGGGAGGGGGTCTAGGGTACTACAATGAGCAGTTCTTC
TRBV6-4,TRBD1,TRBJ1-2,-,CASSPDRGSGYTF,TGTGCCAGCAGCCCGGACAGGGGAAGTGGCTACACCTTC
TRBV12-5,-,TRBJ2-3,-,CASGLPARGTQYF,TGTGCTAGTGGTTTACCCGCTCGGGGTACGCAGTATTTT
TRBV30,-,TRBJ2-7,-,CAWSRGSTYEQYF,TGTGCCTGGAGTAGGGGTTCTACCTACGAGCAGTACTTC
TRBV7-8,-,TRBJ2-7,-,CASSSPYYEQYF,TGTGCCAGCAGCTCCCCTTACTACGAGCAGTACTTC
TRBV5-8,-,TRBJ1-5,-,CASSLERGLVGPQHF,TGTGCCAGCAGCTTGGAGCGGGGCCTGGTAGGACCCCAGCATTTT
TRBV6-5,-,TRBJ2-3,few,CASSGGGALGTQYF,TGTGCCAGCAGCGGAGGGGGGGCATTGGGTACGCAGTATTTT
TRBV24-1,-,TRBJ1-5,-,CATSGRDPNQPQHF,TGTGCCACCAGTGGGCGGGACCCTAATCAGCCCCAGCATTTT
TRBV5-8,TRBD1,TRBJ1-5,-,CASSWRQGEQPQHF,TGTGCCAGCAGCTGGCGACAGGGGGAACAGCCCCAGCATTTT
TRBV25-1,-,TRBJ2-7,-,CASSVRGYEQYF,TGTGCCAGCAGTGTCAGGGGATACGAGCAGTACTTC
TRBV19,-,TRBJ1-2,-,CASSIDQDYGYTF,TGTGCCAGTAGTATAGATCAGGACTATGGCTACACCTTC
TRBV19,-,TRBJ2-2,once,CASSIQGRGDTGELFF,TGTGCCAGTAGTATCCAGGGCAGGGGGGACACCGGGGAGCTGTTTTTT
TRBV11-2,TRBD2,TRBJ2-5,-,CASSLGRREGQETQYF,TGTGCCAGCAGCTTAGGAAGGCGGGAGGGCCAGGAGACCCAGTACTTC
TRBV11-2,-,TRBJ1-1,-,CASSLARMAAGAEAFF,TGTGCCAGCAGCTTAGCCCGGATGGCCGCTGGGGCTGAAGCTTTCTTT
TRBV6-5,-,TRBJ1-2,-,CASSSRGGGYTF,TGTGCCAGCAGTTCCCGGGGTGGCGGCTACACCTTC
TRBV5-1,-,TRBJ1-2,-,CASSLEPDRIYGYTF,TGCGCCAGCAGCTTGGAACCGGATCGAATCTATGGCTACACCTTC
TRBV30,-,TRBJ2-4,-,CAWSVPGGNIQYF,TGTGCCTGGAGTGTACCTGGGGGAAACATTCAGTACTTC
TRBV12-3/TRBV12-4,-,TRBJ2-3,-,CASGHSGTDTQYF,TGTGCCAGTGGACACAGCGGCACAGATACGCAGTATTTT
TRBV27,-,TRBJ1-5,-,CASSLRPALYSNQPQHF,TGTGCCAGCAGTTTACGGCCAGCCCTTTATAGCAATCAGCCCCAGCATTTT
TRBV2,-,TRBJ2-7,-,CASSEQGLAYEQYF,TGTGCCAGCAGTGAACAGGGGTTGGCCTACGAGCAGTACTTC
TRBV9,-,TRBJ1-1,-,CASSVGHSRVNTEAFF,TGTGCCAGCAGCGTAGGTCACAGTAGAGTGAACACTGAAGCTTTCTTT
TRBV29-1,-,TRBJ1-1,-,CSAAEGTNTEAFF,TGCAGCGCCGCGGAGGGGACGAACACTGAAGCTTTCTTT
TRBV7-9,-,TRBJ1-5,-,CASSFIRSGEYSNQPQHF,TGTGCCAGCAGCTTTATCCGGTCAGGGGAGTATAGCAATCAGCCCCAGCATTTT
TRBV6-2/TRBV6-3,-,TRBJ2-2,-,CASSYELTPPGELFF,TGTGCCAGCAGTTACGAGTTGACCCCTCCCGGGGAGCTGTTTTTT
TRBV7-3,-,TRBJ2-1,-,CASSLHWGQSSYNEQFF,TGTGCCAGCAGCTTACACTGGGGGCAGAGCTCCTACAATGAGCAGTTCTTC
TRBV29-1,-,TRBJ2-3,-,CSVAVGADTQYF,TGCAGCGTTGCCGTTGGAGCGGATACGCAGTATTTT
TRBV5-5,TRBD1,TRBJ1-1,-,CASSFLTGSTEAFF,TGTGCCAGCAGCTTCCTGACAGGGAGCACTGAAGCTTTCTTT
TRBV7-9,TRBD1,TRBJ1-2,-,CASSPGQGHNYGYTF,TGTGCCAGCAGTCCTGGACAGGGACATAACTATGGCTACACCTTC
TRBV12-3/TRBV12-4,-,TRBJ1-4,-,CASSLGEKLFF,TGTGCCAGCAGTTTGGGGGAAAAACTGTTTTTT
TRBV14,-,TRBJ2-5,-,CASSQGGGPETQYF,TGTGCCAGCAGCCAAGGGGGCGGTCCGGAGACCCAGTACTTC
TRBV5-1,-,TRBJ1-3,-,CASSLHRSGNSGNTIYF,TGCGCCAGCAGCTTGCATCGGTCAGGAAACTCTGGAAACACCATATATTTT
TRBV19,-,TRBJ2-1,-,CAIGGSSYNEQFF,TGTGCCATAGGAGGTAGCTCCTACAATGAGCAGTTCTTC
TRBV24-1,TRBD1,TRBJ2-2,-,CATSETPGQGAAGELFF,TGTGCCACCAGTGAAACCCCGGGACAGGGGGCGGCCGGGGAGCTGTTTTTT
TRBV10-3,TRBD2,TRBJ2-7,once,CAISYTSGGTYEQYF,TGTGCCATCAGTTATACTAGCGGCGGAACCTACGAGCAGTACTTC
TRBV6-1,-,TRBJ1-2,-,CASSEQAGYGYTF,TGTGCCAGCAGTGAACAGGCAGGGTATGGCTACACCTTC
TRBV29-1,-,TRBJ2-3,-,CSAHPVGSRRGTDTQYF,TGCAGCGCCCACCCGGTCGGTAGCCGTCGGGGCACAGATACGCAGTATTTT
TRBV15,-,TRBJ1-2,-,CATSRVAAVNYGYTF,TGTGCCACCAGCAGAGTGGCAGCGGTTAACTATGGCTACACCTTC
TRBV28,TRBD2,TRBJ2-3,-,CASSLYRAGGPTNTQYF,TGTGCCAGCAGTTTATATAGGGCGGGAGGGCCGACGAATACGCAGTATTTT
TRBV7-3,TRBD1,TRBJ1-1,-,CASSFGGGGASFF,TGTGCCAGCAGCTTCGGTGGAGGGGGCGCGTCTTTCTTT
TRBV5-1,-,TRBJ1-2,once,CASSLIPEDYGYTF,TGCGCCAGCAGTTTGATTCCGGAGGACTATGGCTACACCTTC
TRBV3-1/TRBV3-2,-,TRBJ1-2,-,CASSHSVASNYGYTF,TGTGCCAGCAGCCATTCGGTGGCGTCGAACTATGGCTACACCTTC
TRBV5-4,-,TRBJ1-1,-,CASSLQGRHTEAFF,TGTGCCAGCAGTCTTCAGGGGCGGCACACTGAAGCTTTCTTT
TRBV5-4,TRBD2,TRBJ2-1,-,CASSYLAGGGGQFF,TGTGCCAGCAGCTATCTAGCGGGAGGAGGTGGGCAGTTCTTC
TRBV5-1,TRBD2,TRBJ2-1,-,CASTISGGAYNEQFF,TGCGCCAGCACTATTAGCGGGGGCGCCTACAATGAGCAGTTCTTC
TRBV7-8,TRBD2,TRBJ2-3,-,CASRNSGMFTDTQYF,TGTGCCAGCAGGAATAGCGGGATGTTCACAGATACGCAGTATTTT
TRBV2,-,TRBJ2-7,-,CASSDPGGGLSYEQYF,TGTGCCAGCAGTGATCCTGGGGGCGGCCTCTCCTACGAGCAGTACTTC
TRBV27,-,TRBJ1-2,-,CASSLSGFAWRGYTF,TGTGCCAGCAGTTTATCGGGTTTCGCATGGCGTGGCTACACCTTC
TRBV9,TRBD1,TRBJ2-1,-,CASSVRTGRISYNEQFF,TGTGCCAGCAGCGTAAGGACAGGGAGAATCTCCTACAATGAGCAGTTCTTC
TRBV7-3,-,TRBJ2-3,-,CASSLTGTSTDTQYF,TGTGCCAGCAGCTTAACAGGGACAAGCACAGATACGCAGTATTTT
TRBV18,-,TRBJ1-2,-,CASSPLNSYTF,TGTGCCAGCTCACCTTTAAATAGCTACACCTTC
TRBV27,TRBD1,TRBJ1-2,-,CASSLYPGGGYGYTF,TGTGCCAGCAGTTTATACCCAGGGGGAGGCTATGGCTACACCTTC
TRBV6-5,-,TRBJ1-1,-,CASNTPLGGSEAFF,TGTGCCAGCAACACGCCTCTTGGGGGCTCTGAAGCTTTCTTT
TRBV6-6,-,TRBJ2-7,-,CASSYWGEQYF,TGTGCCAGCAGTTACTGGGGGGAGCAGTACTTC
TRBV14,-,TRBJ1-3,-,CASSQDRIVGNTIYF,TGTGCCAGCAGCCAAGATCGGATAGTTGGAAACACCATATATTTT